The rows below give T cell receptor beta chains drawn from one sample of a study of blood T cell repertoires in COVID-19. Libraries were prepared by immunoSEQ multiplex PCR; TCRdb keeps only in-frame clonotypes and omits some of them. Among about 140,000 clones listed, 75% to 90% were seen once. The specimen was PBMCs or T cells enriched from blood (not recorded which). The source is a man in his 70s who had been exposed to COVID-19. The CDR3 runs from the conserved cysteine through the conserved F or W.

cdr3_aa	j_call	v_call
CASSTQAPNTEAFF	TRBJ1-1	TRBV6-2/TRBV6-3
CASSLETAIRPQHF	TRBJ1-5	TRBV7-2
CASSLGGTALYNEQFF	TRBJ2-1	TRBV7-2
CASSLTGGDEQYF	TRBJ2-7	TRBV18
CASSIGADYGYTF	TRBJ1-2	TRBV19
CASSPSETQYF	TRBJ2-5	TRBV12-3/TRBV12-4
CASGVRLGNTEAFF	TRBJ1-1	TRBV6-6
CSAPSGSYNEQFF	TRBJ2-1	TRBV29-1
CSGGRDIQYF	TRBJ2-4	TRBV20-1
CASSQVETPVDIQYF	TRBJ2-4	TRBV4-1
CASSLGGHENEKLFF	TRBJ1-4	TRBV7-2
CASSAHVGGNTEAFF	TRBJ1-1	TRBV9
CASSSVPRRTSGRSEQFF	TRBJ2-1	TRBV7-2
CSVASWTEETQYF	TRBJ2-5	TRBV29-1
CASSGGQYYGYTF	TRBJ1-2	TRBV2